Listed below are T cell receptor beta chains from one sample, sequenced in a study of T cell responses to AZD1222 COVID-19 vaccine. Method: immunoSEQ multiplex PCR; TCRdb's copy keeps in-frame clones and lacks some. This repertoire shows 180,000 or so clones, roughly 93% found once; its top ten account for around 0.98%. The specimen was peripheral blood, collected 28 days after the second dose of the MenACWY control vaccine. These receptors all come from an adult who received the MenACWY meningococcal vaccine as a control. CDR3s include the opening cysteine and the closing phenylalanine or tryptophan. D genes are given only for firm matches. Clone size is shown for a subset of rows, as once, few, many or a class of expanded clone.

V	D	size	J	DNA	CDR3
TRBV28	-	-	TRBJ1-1	TGTGCCAGCAGTCTAGGACGTCGGAACACTGAAGCTTTCTTT	CASSLGRRNTEAFF
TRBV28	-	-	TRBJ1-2	TGTGCCAGCAGAATACCCCTCGGACAGATCCTACACTATGGCTACACCTTC	CASRIPLGQILHYGYTF
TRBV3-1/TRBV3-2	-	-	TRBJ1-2	TGTGCCAGCAGGGGGACGGCCGGCCATGGCTACACCTTC	CASRGTAGHGYTF
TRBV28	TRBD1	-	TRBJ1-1	TGTGCCAGCACCTCGAGGGGGCGCGTGGCTGAAGCTTTCTTT	CASTSRGRVAEAFF
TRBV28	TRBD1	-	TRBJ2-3	TGTGCCAGCACCCTGTCCCGGGACAGTCAGTATTTT	CASTLSRDSQYF
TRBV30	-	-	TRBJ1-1	TGTGCCTGGATGCATTGGAACACTGAAGCTTTCTTT	CAWMHWNTEAFF
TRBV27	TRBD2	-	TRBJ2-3	TGTGCCAGCAGTCTGGGACTAGCGGGGGATACGCAGTATTTT	CASSLGLAGDTQYF
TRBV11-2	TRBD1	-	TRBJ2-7	TGTGCCAGCAGCTTAGTGGGACAGAAACCCTACGAGCAGTACTTC	CASSLVGQKPYEQYF
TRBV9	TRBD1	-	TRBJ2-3	TGTGCCAGCAGCATGACGCCGGGACAGGGAAGCACAGATACGCAGTATTTT	CASSMTPGQGSTDTQYF
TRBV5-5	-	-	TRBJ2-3	TGTGCCAGCAGCTTGGCCGTCCGCACAGATACGCAGTATTTT	CASSLAVRTDTQYF
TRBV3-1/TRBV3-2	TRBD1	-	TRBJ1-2	TGTGCCAGCAGCGTAGCGACAGGGGCCGGCTATGGCTACACCTTC	CASSVATGAGYGYTF
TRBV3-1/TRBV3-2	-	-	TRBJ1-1	TGTGCCAGCAGCCAAGGGGGGGAAGCTTTCTTT	CASSQGGEAFF
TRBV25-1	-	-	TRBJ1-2	TGTGCCAGCAGTGGGGGATCCGGCCATGGCTACACCTTC	CASSGGSGHGYTF
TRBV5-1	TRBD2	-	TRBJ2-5	TGCGCCAGCAGCTTGACGGCGGGAGGTGAGACCCAGTACTTC	CASSLTAGGETQYF
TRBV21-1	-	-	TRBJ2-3	TGTGCCAGCAGCAAAGAAAGGGGAGATACGCAGTATTTT	CASSKERGDTQYF
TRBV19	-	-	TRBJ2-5	TGTGCCAGTAGTATAGACAGGGGTGAGACCCAGTACTTC	CASSIDRGETQYF
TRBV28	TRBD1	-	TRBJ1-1	TGTGCCAGCAGGCCGGGACAGACTTTCAAGCTGGACACTGAAGCTTTCTTT	CASRPGQTFKLDTEAFF
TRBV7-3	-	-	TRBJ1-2	TGTGCCAGCAGCCCCCCGGGGGTCGCCTATGGCTACACCTTC	CASSPPGVAYGYTF
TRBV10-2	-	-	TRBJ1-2	TGCGCCAGCTCGCCGACAGGAGCTGGCTACACCTTC	CASSPTGAGYTF
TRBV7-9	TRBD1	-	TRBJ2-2	TGTGCCAGCAGCCCGGGGACAGGGTATACCGGGGAGCTGTTTTTT	CASSPGTGYTGELFF
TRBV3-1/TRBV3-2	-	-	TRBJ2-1	TGTGCCAGCAGCCTACCCCGATTAACGGCGGGGATAAACTACAATGAGCAGTTCTTC	CASSLPRLTAGINYNEQFF
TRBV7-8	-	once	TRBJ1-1	TGTGCCAGCAGCTTAGGGACAGTGAACACTGAAGCTTTCTTT	CASSLGTVNTEAFF
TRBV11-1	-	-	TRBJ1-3	TGTGCCAGCAGCTCAGAAGGAAACACCATATATTTT	CASSSEGNTIYF
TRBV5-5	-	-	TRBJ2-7	TGTGCCAGCAGCTTGGACCATCTACGGGAGCAGTACTTC	CASSLDHLREQYF
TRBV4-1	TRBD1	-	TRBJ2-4	TGCGCCAGCAGCCAACAGAGGACAGGGTCTAAAAACATTCAGTACTTC	CASSQQRTGSKNIQYF
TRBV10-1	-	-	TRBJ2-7	TGCGCCAGCAGTGAGTCTGTCGGGACCTACGAGCAGTACTTC	CASSESVGTYEQYF
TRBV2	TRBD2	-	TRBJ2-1	TGTGCCACCCTTGGCCAGCGGGGACCCTACAATGAGCAGTTCTTC	CATLGQRGPYNEQFF
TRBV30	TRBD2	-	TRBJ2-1	TGTGCCTGGAGTCGAGCGGGGGGACCCTACAATGAGCAGTTCTTC	CAWSRAGGPYNEQFF
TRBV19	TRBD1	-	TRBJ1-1	TGTGCCAGTTCTTGGGTAGGACAGGGGCGCACTGAAGCTTTCTTT	CASSWVGQGRTEAFF
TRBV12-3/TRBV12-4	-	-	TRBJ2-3	TGTGCCAGCAGTTTGGCAGATACGCAGTATTTT	CASSLADTQYF
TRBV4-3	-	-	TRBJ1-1	TGCGCCAGCAGCCGAGGGACCATGAACACTGAAGCTTTCTTT	CASSRGTMNTEAFF
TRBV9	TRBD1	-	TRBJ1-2	TGTGCCAGCAGCGCCGGACAGGGCACTAACTATGGCTACACCTTC	CASSAGQGTNYGYTF
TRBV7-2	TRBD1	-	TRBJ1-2	TGTGCCAGCAGCTTAGCGCCAGGGGGAGGTTACAGCTACACCTTC	CASSLAPGGGYSYTF
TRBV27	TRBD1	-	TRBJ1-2	TGTGCCAGCAGCCTCGACAGGGGATATGGCTACACCTTC	CASSLDRGYGYTF
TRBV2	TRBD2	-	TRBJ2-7	TGTGCCAGCAGGCTCCGGGACTACCCCTCCTACGAGCAGTACTTC	CASRLRDYPSYEQYF
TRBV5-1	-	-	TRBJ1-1	TGCGCCAGCAGCCAAGGACAGAACATGAACACTGAAGCTTTCTTT	CASSQGQNMNTEAFF
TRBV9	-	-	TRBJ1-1	TGTGCCAGCAGCACGGCAGTGAACACTGAAGCTTTCTTT	CASSTAVNTEAFF
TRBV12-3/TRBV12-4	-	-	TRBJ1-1	TGTGCCAGCAGGGATACACGTAGCACTGAAGCTTTCTTT	CASRDTRSTEAFF
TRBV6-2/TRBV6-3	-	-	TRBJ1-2	TGTGCCAGCAGTTACGGATCCGACTATGGCTACACCTTC	CASSYGSDYGYTF
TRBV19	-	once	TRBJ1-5	TGTGCCAGTACCCCCCTAATTGGCAGGGGAAGCAATCAGCCCCAGCATTTT	CASTPLIGRGSNQPQHF
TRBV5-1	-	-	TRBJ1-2	TGCGCCAGCAGCCCGGGACCGTCCAACTATGGCTACACCTTC	CASSPGPSNYGYTF